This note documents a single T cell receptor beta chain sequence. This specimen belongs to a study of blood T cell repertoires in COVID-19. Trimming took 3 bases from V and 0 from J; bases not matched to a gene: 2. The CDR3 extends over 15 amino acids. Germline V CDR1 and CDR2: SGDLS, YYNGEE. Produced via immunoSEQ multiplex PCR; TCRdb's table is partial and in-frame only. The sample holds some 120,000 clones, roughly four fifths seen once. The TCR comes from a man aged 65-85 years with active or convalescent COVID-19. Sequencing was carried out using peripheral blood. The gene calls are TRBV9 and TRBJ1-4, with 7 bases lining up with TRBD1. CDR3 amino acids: CASSGQGATNEKLFF. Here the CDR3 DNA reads TGTGCCAGCAGCGGACAGGGCGCAACTAATGAAAAACTGTTTTTT.